This passage covers 8 T cell receptor beta chains from one sample sequenced in a study of cytomegalovirus exposure and HLA in healthy donors. PCR used 60 Vbeta primers and 13 Jbeta primers. Profiled with immunoSEQ multiplex PCR; TCRdb holds only in-frame clones, not every one. Its table records about 41,000 clones. The sequenced sample was PBMCs. These receptor sequences come from a man aged 25 to 40 in good health and CMV-seronegative.

The chain couples TRBV7-2 to TRBJ1-5; D is possibly TRBD1 (5 bases). The CDR3 length is 15 residues. Trimming took off 0 bases at V and 2 bases at J, with 8 bases between the two ends. Germline CDR1 reads SGHTA; CDR2 reads FQGNSA. The CDR3 nucleotides are TGTGCCAGCAGCTTAGCAGGGGCCGGCAATCAGCCCCAGCATTTT. It codes for CASSLAGAGNQPQHF.

This chain links TRBV27 with TRBJ1-1; 8 bases align to TRBD1. With V trimmed by 6 bases and J by 1 base, 4 bases remained unmatched. The CDR3 is 14 residues long. CDR1 is MNHEY, CDR2 SMNVEV, per germline (reference sequence). CDR3 in amino acids: CASRVQGENTEAFF. Written as DNA, the CDR3 is TGTGCCAGCAGGGTACAGGGGGAGAACACTGAAGCTTTCTTT.

The V gene is TRBV2, the J gene TRBJ1-1, with 12 bases aligning to TRBD1. V was pared by 7 bases and J by 4 bases, with 7 bases of the junction left unmatched. CDR3 length: 15 residues. Germline CDR1 is SNHLY and CDR2 is FYNNEI. CDR3 protein: CASKRDRGQVTEAFF. The CDR3 DNA follows: TGTGCCAGCAAGAGGGACAGGGGGCAGGTCACTGAAGCTTTCTTT.

This chain joins TRBV9 and TRBJ1-3, with TRBD1 matching over 8 bases. The V gene's germline CDR1 is SGDLS and CDR2 YYNGEE. The CDR3 is 16 residues long. With V trimmed by 0 bases and J by 0 bases, 2 bases remained unmatched. This CDR3 is CASSVEGQVSGNTIYF. In DNA form, the CDR3 reads TGTGCCAGCAGCGTAGAGGGACAGGTCTCTGGAAACACCATATATTTT.

The rearrangement joins TRBV9 to TRBJ2-2; D not resolved. Germline V gene lookup returns CDR1 SGDLS and CDR2 YYNGEE. V lost 3 bases, J lost 1 base, and 10 bases lay in between. This CDR3 comprises 15 residues. For the CDR3, the DNA is TGTGCCAGCAGCGACCCGACACGGAACACCGGGGAGCTGTTTTTT. This translates into CASSDPTRNTGELFF.

The chain has TRBV4-1 and TRBJ2-7; TRBD1 matches at 10 bases. V dropped 4 bases and J dropped 1; count of bases not matched to a gene: 7. This CDR3 is 16 amino acids long. The germline V gene encodes CDR1 MGHRA and CDR2 YSYEKL. CDR3 bases: TGCGCCAGCAGCCGAGGACCGGGACAGGGGTCCTACGAGCAGTACTTC. It is translated as CASSRGPGQGSYEQYF.

The chain recombines TRBV18 with TRBJ1-5, with 8 positions matching TRBD1. Germline-derived CDR1 and CDR2 are KGHSH and LQKENI. After removal of 2 bases from V and 7 bases from J, the junction contained 7 bases not matched to a gene. The CDR3 has 15 residues. The CDR3 DNA sequence: TGTGCCAGCTCACCAAGGCCACAGGGGGAACAGCCCCAGCATTTT. This translates into CASSPRPQGEQPQHF.

The chain links TRBV9 to TRBJ2-5, with 8 positions matching TRBD2. Germline loops: CDR1 SGDLS, CDR2 YYNGEE. J lost 5 bases, V lost 2 bases, and 8 bases had no gene match. This CDR3 is 15 amino acids long. The CDR3 spells CASSVNGGARETQYF. The CDR3 DNA reads as TGTGCCAGCAGCGTCAACGGGGGGGCCAGGGAGACCCAGTACTTC.